This T cell receptor beta chain was identified in a study of OX40 agonist ivuxolimab in advanced cancers. Study-wide context: A diagnosis of hepatocellular carcinoma, melanoma, renal cell or head and neck cancer was present in dose-escalation patients.

Enrollment shut out patients with autoimmune disease history or systemic immunosuppression. Using immunoSEQ multiplex PCR, the repertoire was profiled, and TCRdb retains in-frame clones only, with some absent. The sample yields 65,000 to 95,000 clones, 80% to 90% seen once. Germline V gene sequence: CDR1 MRHNA, CDR2 SNTAGT. This CDR3 is 14 amino acids long. V was clipped by 4 bases and J by 6 bases, with 13 bases between them. The clonotype was recovered from an adult with an advanced solid tumor such as melanoma, head and neck, liver or kidney cancer. The V gene is TRBV6-4, the J gene TRBJ2-1, with TRBD2 as a possible D gene (6 bases). Specimen: CD4+ or CD8+ T cells sorted from blood, collected in a trial of the OX40 agonist ivuxolimab. This CDR3 reads CASSVASGSNEQFF. The CDR3 nucleotides are TGTGCCAGCAGTGTGGCAAGCGGGTCCAATGAGCAGTTCTTC.